What follows are 14 T cell receptor beta chains derived from one specimen sequenced in a study of blood T cells in healthy people across ages. A second PCR, run for roughly 7 to 12 cycles, used a sample-barcoded 5' primer plus a J-beta primer mix. A single record per CDR3 protein comes from TCRdb applying MiXCR to the 5' RACE reads. Of 350,000 to 450,000 distinct CDR3 sequences in the sample, about half were seen once. The sequenced sample was blood. The receptors derive from a man in his fifties or sixties in good health.

The chain is built from TRBV5-1 and TRBJ2-3; TRBD1 might be the D (5 bases). CDR1 is SGHRS, CDR2 YFSETQ, per germline. The CDR3 consists of 15 residues. V was shortened by 1 base and J by 4 bases, with 13 bases between the two germline ends. The CDR3 DNA is TGCGCCAGCAGCTTGAGGGCAGGGCGATCAGATACGCAGTATTTT. Amino acids: CASSLRAGRSDTQYF.

V usage is TRBV30 and J usage is TRBJ2-5; TRBD2 aligns across 8 bases. CDR1 and CDR2 from the germline V gene are GTSNPN and SVGIG (reference sequence). The ends lost 5 bases at V and 5 bases at J; junction bases unmatched: 4. The CDR3 contains 12 residues. The CDR3 sequence: CAWGLAPETQYF. The DNA for the CDR3 is TGTGCCTGGGGACTAGCCCCTGAGACCCAGTACTTC. The entire variable domain, with the rest obtained from reference TRBV30 and TRBJ2-5, is as follows: SQTIHQWPATLVQPVGSPLSLECTVEGTSNPNLYWYRQAAGRGLQLLFYSVGIGQISSEVPQNLSASRPQDRQFILSSKKLLLSDSGFYLCAWGLAPETQYFGPGTRLLVL.

This clonotype was counted a few times. The chain employs TRBV15 and TRBJ2-1; D ambiguous. V lost 1 base to trimming and J lost 4 bases, with 11 bases between them. CDR1 is LNHNV and CDR2 is YYDKDF in the germline V gene (reference sequence). The CDR3 sequence is 15 residues long. The CDR3 DNA reads TGTGCCACCAGCAGAGTGGGTATCCAGTACAATGAGCAGTTCTTC. Encoded protein: CATSRVGIQYNEQFF.

This chain connects TRBV10-3 to TRBJ2-6; possibly TRBD1 or TRBD2 for D (5 bases each). Trimming stripped 10 bases from V and 0 bases from J, with 10 bases between. CDR3 length: 14 amino acids. CDR1 is ENHRY and CDR2 is SYGVKD in the germline V gene. The CDR3 sequence is CATRGPSGANVLTF. DNA for the CDR3: TGTGCCACCCGGGGCCCCTCTGGGGCCAACGTCCTGACTTTC.

This chain joins TRBV7-2 and TRBJ1-1; 8 nucleotides align to TRBD1. Germline lookup yields CDR1 SGHTA and CDR2 FQGNSA. The trim removed 0 bases at V and 6 bases at J, leaving 9 bases unmatched. This CDR3 is 16 amino acids long. CDR3 sequence (DNA): TGTGCCAGCAGCTTAGCGGTACCGCTCAGGGGGCCTGAAGCTTTCTTT. Amino acid sequence: CASSLAVPLRGPEAFF. The complete variable domain, with remaining parts taken from reference TRBV7-2 and TRBJ1-1, reads GAGVSQSPSNKVTEKGKDVELRCDPISGHTALYWYRQSLGQGLEFLIYFQGNSAPDKSGLPSDRFSAERTGGSVSTLTIQRTQQEDSAVYLCASSLAVPLRGPEAFFGQGTRLTVV.

This clonotype was observed a handful of times. The chain has TRBV14 and TRBJ2-3; tentatively, D is TRBD2 (5 bases). The CDR3 contains 14 residues. Between the trimmed V and J ends, which lost 1 base and 3 bases, there was a span of 8 bases. In germline, CDR1 is SGHDN, CDR2 FVKESK. CDR3 in DNA: TGTGCCAGCAGCCAAGGCACGGGGACAGATACGCAGTATTTT. It codes for CASSQGTGTDTQYF.

J is TRBJ2-1 and V is TRBV20-1; TRBD2 matches 10 bases. V lost 5 bases and J lost 4; bases outside the gene matches: 8. There are 15 residues in the CDR3. Germline CDR1 is DFQATT and CDR2 is SNEGSKA (reference sequence). The chain's CDR3 is CSALASGSGYNEQFF. The DNA for the CDR3 is TGCAGTGCTCTCGCTAGCGGGAGTGGGTACAATGAGCAGTTCTTC.

The CDR3 DNA follows: TGTGCCAGCAGCCAAGGTACTAGCGGGAGGAACGGGGAGCAGTTCTTC. Translated, it gives CASSQGTSGRNGEQFF. The V and J genes are TRBV14 and TRBJ2-1, with 12 positions matching TRBD2. J gave up 10 bases and V 1 base, and 8 bases lay outside the gene matches. Germline CDR1 reads SGHDN; CDR2 reads FVKESK. This CDR3 spans 16 amino acids.

This clonotype was recorded only once. The chain combines TRBV28 with TRBJ2-1; TRBD2 matches 8 bases. Matching the DNA end better, TRBJ2-7 makes the J call doubtful. The CDR3 is made up of 16 amino acids. Germline-derived CDR1 and CDR2 are MDHEN and SYDVKM. The CDR3 nucleotides read TGTGCCAGCAGTTTCCAAAACGGAGCGGGAGACGATGAGCAGTACTTC. Translated: CASSFQNGAGDDEQYF.

V usage is TRBV20-1 and J usage is TRBJ2-3; TRBD2 agrees at 11 bases. The J segment lost 3 bases and the V segment lost 5 bases, leaving 4 bases of the junction unmatched. This CDR3 contains 14 residues. In germline, CDR1 is DFQATT, CDR2 SNEGSKA (reference sequence). CDR3 sequence: CSAYSGRATDTQYF. The CDR3 DNA reads as TGCAGTGCTTATAGCGGGAGGGCAACAGATACGCAGTATTTT.

V usage is TRBV24-1 and J usage is TRBJ2-3; 12 nucleotides agree with TRBD2. V trimming: 5 bases; J trimming: 2 bases; junction bases outside the gene matches: 4. The CDR3 covers 16 residues. Germline assignment: CDR1 KGHDR and CDR2 SFDVKD. Here the CDR3 reads CATSVGTSGYTDTQYF. The CDR3 DNA reads as TGTGCCACCAGTGTCGGGACTAGCGGGTACACAGATACGCAGTATTTT.

Only a few counts were recorded for this clonotype. This sequence joins TRBV7-2 and TRBJ1-2; D is uncertain. Germline CDR1 and CDR2: SGHTA and FQGNSA. Trimming took 2 bases from V and 4 from J, leaving 11 bases between them. The CDR3 spans 14 residues. CDR3 protein: CASSLIDGSYGYTF. CDR3 DNA sequence: TGTGCCAGCAGCTTAATCGACGGCTCCTATGGCTACACCTTC.

As regards this clonotype: The junction and the germline gene differ at one end; a read error may be behind it. J is TRBJ2-3 and V is TRBV12-3 or TRBV12-4, with D perhaps TRBD2 (5 bases). The CDR3 is 13 residues long. CDR3 protein: CASSLATTDTQYF. CDR3 DNA: TGCGCCAGCAGTTTAGCGACCACAGATACGCAGTATTTT.

This clonotype was seen only once. The V and J genes are TRBV2 and TRBJ1-2; D remains ambiguous. The CDR3 spans 12 residues. Germline values: CDR1 SNHLY, CDR2 FYNNEI. Deletions cut 2 bases from V and 4 bases from J, with 5 bases between. CDR3 DNA: TGTGCCAGCAGTGAACGGCCCTATGGCTACACCTTC. The encoded protein is CASSERPYGYTF.